Below are 30 T cell receptor beta chains sequenced from a single sample in a study of cytomegalovirus exposure and HLA in healthy donors. Researchers ran the PCR with 60 Vbeta and 13 Jbeta primers. The data were produced by immunoSEQ multiplex PCR, yet TCRdb's version contains in-frame clones alone and is incomplete. The data contain 99,000 or so clones, roughly 72% of them singletons. Specimen: PBMCs. The origin of the receptors is a young woman in good health and CMV-seropositive.

This clone has just a few counts. V usage is TRBV27 and J usage is TRBJ1-2; D ambiguous. The V end was cut by 3 bases, the J end by 1 base, with 6 bases between. The CDR3 covers 13 residues. The V gene's germline CDR1 is MNHEY and CDR2 SMNVEV (reference sequence). CDR3 DNA sequence: TGTGCCAGCAGTTTTATAGATAACTATGGCTACACCTTC. It is translated as CASSFIDNYGYTF.

The V call is TRBV13, the J call TRBJ2-3, with D perhaps TRBD2 (5 bases). CDR1 is PRHDT and CDR2 is FYEKMQ in the germline V gene (reference sequence). This CDR3 comprises 13 residues. Deletions cut 0 bases from V and 4 bases from J, with 5 bases between. This CDR3 reads CASSLGGADTQYF. CDR3 sequence (DNA): TGTGCCAGCAGCTTAGGGGGAGCAGATACGCAGTATTTT.

Comment on this clone: It is likely a read error: a sequence one base away is far more abundant. This chain links TRBV5-4 with TRBJ2-7; 9 positions match TRBD1. J lost 0 bases, V lost 5 bases, and 3 bases had no gene match. CDR1 SGHNT and CDR2 YYREEE come from the germline V gene (reference sequence). This CDR3 comprises 14 residues. CDR3 amino acids: CASSGTGSSYEQYF. The CDR3 coding sequence is TGTGCCAGCAGTGGGACAGGGAGCTCCTACGAGCAGTACTTC.

Here the CDR3 DNA reads TGCGCCAGCCGAGGAAGGGACACTAACTCGGGAGAGCAGTTCTTC. Protein: CASRGRDTNSGEQFF. The chain recombines TRBV10-2 with TRBJ2-1; TRBD1 is a possible D gene (6 bases). Per germline, CDR1 WSHSY and CDR2 SAAADI. The CDR3 spans 15 residues. V gave up 8 bases and J gave up 10 bases, with 24 bases separating them.

This clone was seen only a few times. The chain employs TRBV7-3 and TRBJ2-7, with unresolved D. Germline CDR1 reads SGHTA; CDR2 reads FQGTGA. The CDR3 contains 13 residues. V was pared by 1 base and J by 3 bases, with 7 bases between. The CDR3 bases are TGTGCCAGCAGCTTAAACGCTAACTACGAGCAGTACTTC. Translating gives CASSLNANYEQYF.

This clone was counted a few times. This chain joins TRBV6-5 and TRBJ2-5, with a weak D call TRBD2 (6 bases). Germline assignment: CDR1 MNHEY and CDR2 SVGAGI. Trimming took off 4 bases at V and 5 bases at J, with 20 bases between the two ends. The CDR3 covers 16 residues. The CDR3 sequence: CASSSGPGRGRETQYF. CDR3 DNA sequence: TGTGCCAGCAGTTCTGGCCCCGGGAGAGGGAGGGAGACCCAGTACTTC.

The rearrangement uses TRBV11-2 and TRBJ2-7; 10 nucleotides match TRBD2. Germline CDR1 and CDR2: SGHAT and FQNNGV. The ends lost 5 bases at V and 9 bases at J; junction bases unmatched: 13. This CDR3 has 15 amino acids. CDR3: CASSHPSLAGVAQYF. Here the CDR3 DNA reads TGTGCCAGCAGCCATCCGAGTCTAGCGGGAGTTGCGCAGTACTTC.

This clone was counted a few times. This sequence joins TRBV5-6 and TRBJ2-7, with D possibly matching TRBD1 (7 bases). Trimming pared 4 bases from V and 5 bases from J, leaving 22 bases between. Germline-derived CDR1 and CDR2 are SGHDT and YYEEEE. The CDR3 runs 16 residues. The CDR3 region is CASSTRRGRSPHEQYF. The CDR3 bases are TGTGCCAGCAGCACCAGGAGGGGGCGGTCCCCCCACGAGCAGTACTTC.

The V gene is TRBV6-6, the J gene TRBJ1-1, with TRBD1 matching over 8 bases. Germline CDR1 MNHNY, CDR2 SVGAGI (reference sequence). This CDR3 is 15 amino acids long. The trim removed 0 bases at V and 5 bases at J, leaving 5 bases unmatched. The CDR3 coding sequence is TGTGCCAGCAGTTACTCCGGACAGGGAGGAACTGAAGCTTTCTTT. Translated, it gives CASSYSGQGGTEAFF.

The CDR3 spells CASSLSVTTNQPQHF. CDR3 DNA sequence: TGTGCCAGCAGCTTGAGTGTTACAACAAATCAGCCCCAGCATTTT. The rearrangement uses TRBV5-8 and TRBJ1-5; no reliable D call. V lost 1 base and J lost 4, with 12 bases in between. Germline V gene lookup returns CDR1 SGHTS and CDR2 YDEGEE. The CDR3 spans 15 residues.

In this sample, this clone turned up a few times. The DNA of the CDR3 is TGCGCCAGCAGCCAGGGGGTAGCGGTAGCCTACGAGCAGTACTTC. Translation gives CASSQGVAVAYEQYF. The chain recombines TRBV5-1 with TRBJ2-7; D possibly corresponds to TRBD1 (7 bases). Trimming removed 4 bases at V and 2 bases at J, with 16 bases between. Germline V gives CDR1 SGHRS, CDR2 YFSETQ. CDR3 length equals 15 residues.

This rearrangement joins TRBV10-2 to TRBJ2-3; 10 bases match TRBD2. V was clipped by 8 bases and J by 2 bases; unmatched bases: 7. The germline V gene has CDR1 WSHSY and CDR2 SAAADI. This CDR3 is 15 amino acids long. This chain's CDR3 is CASRLLAGHTDTQYF. In DNA form, the CDR3 reads TGCGCCAGCCGCTTACTAGCGGGACACACAGATACGCAGTATTTT.

The gene calls are TRBV10-3 and TRBJ1-3, with TRBD1 as a possible D gene (6 bases). Trimming took 3 bases from V and 0 from J, leaving 9 bases between them. CDR3 size: 15 residues. Germline-derived CDR1 and CDR2 are ENHRY and SYGVKD. DNA of the CDR3: TGTGCCATCAGTGAACAGGGCTTCTCTGGAAACACCATATATTTT. Translating it yields CAISEQGFSGNTIYF.

The chain uses TRBV6-6 and TRBJ1-4; no definite D call. Germline CDR1 is MNHNY and CDR2 is SVGAGI (reference sequence). The CDR3 loop spans 13 amino acids. Trimming shortened V by 11 bases and J by 1 base, and 11 bases separated the two germline ends. CDR3 region: CAGRAVTNEKLFF. In nucleotides, the CDR3 is TGTGCCGGGAGGGCTGTAACTAATGAAAAACTGTTTTTT.

This clone was seen a single time. The chain joins TRBV5-1 to TRBJ2-1, with TRBD2 identical over 13 bases. The CDR3 consists of 16 residues. V gave up 5 bases and J gave up 9 bases; unmatched junction bases: 11. Germline loops: CDR1 SGHRS, CDR2 YFSETQ. The CDR3 sequence: CASSNGLAGAYIEQFF. CDR3 bases: TGCGCCAGCAGTAATGGACTAGCGGGAGCTTATATTGAGCAGTTCTTC.

The V call is TRBV2, the J call TRBJ1-4; D is possibly TRBD1 (6 bases). The length of the CDR3 is 15 residues. Germline V lookup: CDR1 SNHLY, CDR2 FYNNEI. The V gene lost 7 bases and the J gene lost 7 bases, with 19 bases spanning the gap. CDR3 bases: TGTGCCAGCACCAGTGCAGGGGCCCCTTCTGAAAAACTGTTTTTT. Translating gives CASTSAGAPSEKLFF. Full variable domain (outside the CDR3, taken from reference TRBV2 and TRBJ1-4): EPEVTQTPSHQVTQMGQEVILRCVPISNHLYFYWYRQILGQKVEFLVSFYNNEISEKSEIFDDQFSVERPDGSNFTLKIRSTKLEDSAMYFCASTSAGAPSEKLFFGSGTQLSVL.

This sequence joins TRBV6-1 and TRBJ2-7, with 9 bases identical to TRBD1. The V gene's germline CDR1 is MNHNS and CDR2 SASEGT. This CDR3 has 13 residues. Trimming cost V 9 bases and J 0 bases; bases outside gene matches: 3. CDR3 loop: CASTQGASYEQYF. In DNA form, the CDR3 reads TGTGCCAGTACACAGGGGGCCTCCTACGAGCAGTACTTC.

The chain recombines TRBV7-8 with TRBJ1-1, with D possibly TRBD1 on 5 matching bases. V shed 6 bases and J shed 0 bases, with 11 bases lying between them. Germline V gene data show CDR1 as SGHVS and CDR2 as FQNEAQ. The CDR3 sequence is 14 residues long. CDR3 coding DNA: TGTGCCAGCAGTCCGACAGCTTTGAACACTGAAGCTTTCTTT. Protein product: CASSPTALNTEAFF.

The chain recombines TRBV5-1 with TRBJ2-2, with D possibly matching TRBD1 (5 bases). Germline assignment: CDR1 SGHRS and CDR2 YFSETQ. The CDR3 has 14 residues. Trimming pared 4 bases from V and 9 bases from J, leaving 16 bases between. In DNA, the CDR3 is TGCGCCAGCAGCCCGACAGCAGTCGGGCGGGAGCTGTTTTTT. Translated: CASSPTAVGRELFF. Together with reference TRBV5-1 and TRBJ2-2, the CDR3 gives the full variable domain: KAGVTQTPRYLIKTRGQQVTLSCSPISGHRSVSWYQQTPGQGLQFLFEYFSETQRNKGNFPGRFSGRQFSNSRSEMNVSTLELGDSALYLCASSPTAVGRELFFGEGSRLTVL.

The J gene is TRBJ1-5, the V gene TRBV27; D is unresolved. Per the germline V gene, CDR1 is MNHEY and CDR2 is SMNVEV (reference sequence). Trimming stripped 6 bases from V and 0 bases from J, with 15 bases between. This CDR3 is 16 amino acids long. The chain's CDR3 is CASRPLSDSSNQPQHF. CDR3 sequence (DNA): TGTGCCAGCAGACCTCTCTCAGACTCTAGCAATCAGCCCCAGCATTTT.

With respect to this clone: The same CDR3 arises from other DNA sequences in this sample as well. This rearrangement joins TRBV9 to TRBJ2-1; 9 positions agree with TRBD2. The CDR3 sequence is 15 residues long. CDR1 is SGDLS and CDR2 is YYNGEE in the germline V gene. V lost 2 bases to trimming and J lost 5 bases; unmatched junction nucleotides: 5. The CDR3, as DNA: TGTGCCAGCAGCGTTAGCGGGAGAACGGACAATGAGCAGTTCTTC. Translating it yields CASSVSGRTDNEQFF. The entire variable domain, with the rest obtained from reference TRBV9 and TRBJ2-1, is as follows: DSGVTQTPKHLITATGQRVTLRCSPRSGDLSVYWYQQSLDQGLQFLIQYYNGEERAKGNILERFSAQQFPDLHSELNLSSLELGDSALYFCASSVSGRTDNEQFFGPGTRLTVL.

This clone was seen only once. The CDR3, as DNA: TGTGCCAGCAGCTTGAGGGGGATGGAGACCCAGTACTTC. This sequence encodes CASSLRGMETQYF. The chain combines TRBV5-6 with TRBJ2-5; D perhaps matches TRBD1 (6 bases). Germline CDR1 is SGHDT and CDR2 is YYEEEE. The V gene lost 1 base and the J gene lost 5 bases, with 9 bases spanning the gap. The CDR3 is 13 residues long.

V usage is TRBV10-2 and J usage is TRBJ2-7; D is undetermined. This CDR3 contains 13 residues. CDR1 and CDR2 (germline): WSHSY, SAAADI. Trimming removed 2 bases at V and 2 bases at J, with 7 bases between. The CDR3 region is CASSEAPAYEQYF. The CDR3 DNA is TGCGCCAGCAGTGAGGCACCGGCCTACGAGCAGTACTTC.

This chain links TRBV9 with TRBJ2-5; TRBD1 matches at 8 bases. The V segment lost 4 bases and the J segment 4 bases; nucleotides outside the gene matches: 9. The CDR3 extends over 15 amino acids. The germline gives CDR1 SGDLS, CDR2 YYNGEE. Here the CDR3 DNA reads TGTGCCAGCAGCCCCAGGGCGGACAGGGTAGAGACCCAGTACTTC. Translating it yields CASSPRADRVETQYF.

This sequence joins TRBV30 and TRBJ2-1; D gene ambiguous. V was clipped by 4 bases and J by 5 bases, with 15 bases between them. The germline V gene encodes CDR1 GTSNPN and CDR2 SVGIG (reference sequence). This CDR3 is 14 amino acids long. The CDR3 reads CAWTLEVFDNEQFF. CDR3 sequence (DNA): TGTGCCTGGACACTCGAGGTATTCGACAATGAGCAGTTCTTC.

V is TRBV6-5 and J is TRBJ2-7; D may be TRBD1 (5 bases). Germline CDR1 is MNHEY and CDR2 is SVGAGI. The V end lost 0 bases, the J end lost 0 bases, and 9 bases lay between the germline ends. The CDR3 extends over 15 amino acids. CDR3 coding DNA: TGTGCCAGCAGTTACTCGAAACAGGCCTCCTACGAGCAGTACTTC. Its protein product is CASSYSKQASYEQYF.

This sequence joins TRBV7-3 and TRBJ2-7; D call uncertain. V lost 5 bases, J lost 0 bases, and 8 bases lay in between. The germline CDR1 and CDR2 sequences are SGHTA and FQGTGA. CDR3 length equals 13 residues. The CDR3 reads CASSAASSYEQYF. The CDR3 DNA is TGTGCCAGCAGCGCCGCTAGCTCCTACGAGCAGTACTTC. The full variable domain, with the rest looked up from reference TRBV7-3 and TRBJ2-7, is GAGVSQTPSNKVTEKGKYVELRCDPISGHTALYWYRQSLGQGPEFLIYFQGTGAADDSGLPNDRFFAVRPEGSVSTLKIQRTERGDSAVYLCASSAASSYEQYFGPGTRLTVT.

The gene calls are TRBV9 and TRBJ1-2; 7 nucleotides line up with TRBD1. The V gene end was trimmed by 3 bases and the J gene end by 8 bases; junction bases not matched to a gene: 13. Germline V gene sequence: CDR1 SGDLS, CDR2 YYNGEE. This CDR3 region has 15 residues. In DNA, the CDR3 is TGTGCCAGCAGCGCACAAGCAGGGACAGTAATCGGCTACACCTTC. As protein: CASSAQAGTVIGYTF.

The V gene is TRBV30, the J gene TRBJ2-7; the match to TRBD2 covers 12 bases. V gave up 3 bases and J gave up 4 bases; unmatched junction bases: 13. This CDR3 spans 17 amino acids. Per the germline V gene, CDR1 is GTSNPN and CDR2 is SVGIG (reference sequence). CDR3 sequence: CAWRVALAGGIRYEQYF. CDR3 bases: TGTGCCTGGAGAGTTGCACTAGCGGGAGGAATTAGGTACGAGCAGTACTTC.

The chain has TRBV5-1 and TRBJ2-1, with D perhaps TRBD1 (5 bases). V was cut by 2 bases and J by 10 bases, with 13 bases left in between. CDR3 size: 13 residues. Germline lookup yields CDR1 SGHRS and CDR2 YFSETQ. The CDR3 nucleotides are TGCGCCAGCAGCTTATCAGGGTATTCGGAGCAGTTCTTC. Translated: CASSLSGYSEQFF.